Below are 29 T cell receptor beta chains sequenced from a single sample in a study of T cells after yellow fever vaccination. TCRdb reprocessed the 5' RACE reads with MiXCR, giving one entry per CDR3 protein. The data show 300,000 to 350,000 distinct CDR3 sequences, with almost 4% seen just once and 20% to 30% held by the top ten. Sequencing used PBMCs, obtained 5 days after the yellow fever booster vaccination. Receptor source: a man younger than 35 who received the YFV17D yellow fever vaccine.

V is TRBV6-5 and J is TRBJ2-1; maybe TRBD1 (6 bases). CDR1 MNHEY and CDR2 SVGAGI come from the germline V gene. The CDR3 loop spans 15 amino acids. V was trimmed by 2 bases and J by 7 bases, leaving 15 bases between them. Written as DNA, the CDR3 is TGTGCCAGCAGTTACCTAGCACAGGGTAATAATGAGCAGTTCTTC. Translated: CASSYLAQGNNEQFF.

This clonotype was counted ten times or more. The J gene is TRBJ2-7, the V gene TRBV24-1; possible D gene TRBD1, 6 bases. The CDR3 runs to 12 residues. Germline V CDR1 and CDR2: KGHDR, SFDVKD. Trimming removed 3 bases from V and 7 bases from J, with 9 bases in between. CDR3 loop: CATSDTGFEQYF. The DNA of the CDR3 is TGTGCCACCAGTGATACAGGGTTTGAGCAGTACTTC.

This clonotype was counted between two and nine times. The chain combines TRBV19 with TRBJ1-2; 7 bases line up with TRBD1. There are 14 residues in the CDR3. Germline V gives CDR1 LNHDA, CDR2 SQIVND (reference sequence). Germline trimming cut 6 bases from V and 4 bases from J; bases unmatched to any gene: 8. The CDR3 spells CASSPTGMGYGYTF. CDR3 bases: TGTGCCAGTAGCCCGACAGGGATGGGCTATGGCTACACCTTC.

In its sample, this clonotype was seen a few times. The chain couples TRBV12-3 or TRBV12-4 to TRBJ1-5; TRBD1 aligns across 10 bases. The CDR3 runs 16 residues. The V and J ends lost 5 bases and 2 bases, in that order; junction bases with no gene match: 6. This chain's CDR3 is CASSRDRGRGNQPQHF. The CDR3 region has the DNA TGTGCCAGCAGTCGGGACAGGGGAAGGGGCAATCAGCCCCAGCATTTT.

Many counts were recorded for this clonotype. DNA of the CDR3: TGTGCCAGCAGCCGGTTTTTAGACAGGCAGCAGACCCAGTACTTC. This codes for CASSRFLDRQQTQYF. The V and J genes are TRBV7-8 and TRBJ2-5; possible D gene TRBD1, 6 bases. Trimming left V 5 bases short and J 6 bases short, with 19 bases between. This CDR3 spans 15 amino acids. Germline CDR1 reads SGHVS; CDR2 reads FQNEAQ.

This clonotype was picked up a small number of times. The chain has TRBV29-1 and TRBJ2-1, with D unclear. V dropped 2 bases and J dropped 0 bases, with 11 bases sitting between them. This CDR3 has 15 amino acids. Looked up from germline, CDR1 is SQVTM and CDR2 is ANQGSEA. The CDR3, as DNA: TGCAGCGTTGAACAAGACCCAAGCTCCTACAATGAGCAGTTCTTC. It yields the protein CSVEQDPSSYNEQFF.

This clonotype was seen repeatedly, ten times or more. The rearrangement links TRBV7-2 to TRBJ2-2, with 8 bases fitting TRBD1. CDR3 length equals 14 residues. Germline V gene data show CDR1 as SGHTA and CDR2 as FQGNSA. V shed 3 bases, J shed 5 bases, and the junction held 2 bases outside the gene matches. The chain's CDR3 is CASSLGTGTGELFF. The CDR3 nucleotides read TGTGCCAGCAGCTTGGGGACAGGAACCGGGGAGCTGTTTTTT.

Here the CDR3 DNA reads TGTGCCAGCAGTCGAAACACGCTGAACACTGAAGCTTTCTTT. This sequence encodes CASSRNTLNTEAFF. This chain joins TRBV12-3 or TRBV12-4 and TRBJ1-1; no firm D call. The CDR3 is made up of 14 amino acids. Between the trimmed V and J ends, which lost 5 bases and 0 bases, there was a span of 10 bases.

This clonotype occurred a few times. The V gene is TRBV20-1, the J gene TRBJ2-1, with 9 nucleotides matching TRBD2. This CDR3 has 15 residues. Germline V gene data show CDR1 as DFQATT and CDR2 as SNEGSKA (reference sequence). V lost 0 bases to trimming and J lost 7 bases; unmatched junction nucleotides: 7. CDR3 sequence reads: CSARDPSGAGNEQFF. The CDR3 DNA follows: TGCAGTGCTAGAGATCCTAGCGGGGCGGGTAATGAGCAGTTCTTC.

This clonotype came up a few times. The gene calls are TRBV20-1 and TRBJ1-1, with 9 bases identical to TRBD1. The J segment lost 11 bases and the V segment lost 7 bases, leaving 14 bases of the junction unmatched. Looked up from germline, CDR1 is DFQATT and CDR2 is SNEGSKA (reference sequence). This CDR3 region has 13 residues. The CDR3 sequence: CSGLKGQGSQAFF. DNA of the CDR3: TGCAGTGGCCTAAAGGGACAGGGATCCCAGGCTTTCTTT.

This clonotype was seen only a few times. This sequence joins TRBV27 and TRBJ2-7; tentatively, D is TRBD1 (5 bases). The CDR3 length is 15 residues. V lost 0 bases and J 4 bases, leaving 13 bases between the germline ends. Germline V CDR1 and CDR2: MNHEY, SMNVEV (reference sequence). This CDR3 reads CASSLSGQLPYEQYF. CDR3 sequence (DNA): TGTGCCAGCAGTTTATCGGGGCAGTTACCGTACGAGCAGTACTTC.

Notes on this clonotype: The junction shows a germline mismatch at one end, possibly a read error. V and J are TRBV7-7 and TRBJ2-2; TRBD2 matches 9 bases. The CDR3 is 15 amino acids. Germline values: CDR1 SSHAT, CDR2 FNYEAQ (reference sequence). The CDR3 sequence is CASSLGLASGGELFF. The DNA of the CDR3 is TGTGCTAGCAGCTTAGGACTAGCGAGCGGCGGGGAGCTGTTTTTT.

The chain carries TRBV24-1 and TRBJ2-3; the D call may be TRBD1 or TRBD2 (5 bases each). The length of the CDR3 is 13 residues. Germline CDR1 KGHDR, CDR2 SFDVKD. Trimming took 3 bases from V and 6 from J, leaving 9 bases between them. The CDR3 loop is CATSDGGPDTQYF. In DNA, the CDR3 is TGTGCCACCAGTGATGGGGGTCCCGATACGCAGTATTTT.

The chain recombines TRBV19 with TRBJ1-5; D perhaps matches TRBD1 (6 bases). Germline CDR1 is LNHDA and CDR2 is SQIVND (reference sequence). This CDR3 comprises 14 residues. Trimming cost V 3 bases and J 4 bases, with 10 bases left between them. The CDR3, as DNA: TGTGCCAGTAGTATCTGGGGGCCAAATCAGCCCCAGCATTTT. As protein: CASSIWGPNQPQHF.

The V gene is TRBV5-1, the J gene TRBJ2-2; 7 nucleotides match TRBD2. V gave up 4 bases and J gave up 3 bases; unmatched junction bases: 6. The CDR3 loop spans 15 amino acids. Germline CDR1 is SGHRS and CDR2 is YFSETQ. Here the CDR3 DNA reads TGCGCCAGCAGCCAGCCGGGACTACACACCGGGGAGCTGTTTTTT. It specifies CASSQPGLHTGELFF.

This clonotype was found a few times. This chain joins TRBV6-5 and TRBJ1-1; possibly TRBD1 for D (6 bases). Germline CDR1 is MNHEY and CDR2 is SVGAGI. The length of the CDR3 is 14 residues. Trimming took off 6 bases at V and 7 bases at J, with 18 bases between the two ends. DNA for the CDR3: TGTGCCAGCAGCCAACCCGGACAGTTAGATGAAGCTTTCTTT. Encoded protein: CASSQPGQLDEAFF.

The rearrangement links TRBV29-1 to TRBJ2-5; unclear D gene. The germline CDR1 and CDR2 sequences are SQVTM and ANQGSEA. The CDR3 is 14 amino acids. V lost 1 base to trimming and J lost 2 bases, with 11 bases between them. For the CDR3, the DNA is TGCAGCGTTGAAGTGGTGGCGGTACAAGAGACCCAGTACTTC. Protein: CSVEVVAVQETQYF. Combining the CDR3 with reference TRBV29-1 and TRBJ2-5 gives the whole variable domain SAVISQKPSRDICQRGTSLTIQCQVDSQVTMMFWYRQQPGQSLTLIATANQGSEATYESGFVIDKFPISRPNLTFSTLTVSNMSPEDSSIYLCSVEVVAVQETQYFGPGTRLLVL.

A few counts support this clonotype. CDR3 sequence reads: CATSDPGTGLDTQYF. CDR3 sequence (DNA): TGTGCCACCAGTGACCCCGGGACAGGATTGGATACGCAGTATTTT. The chain links TRBV24-1 to TRBJ2-3; 8 nucleotides match TRBD1. The junction had 8 bases not matched to a gene; V was cut back by 4 bases and J by 6 bases. The CDR3 totals 15 residues. Germline V gene sequence: CDR1 KGHDR, CDR2 SFDVKD.

This chain links TRBV7-3 with TRBJ1-1; possibly TRBD1 for D (6 bases). Germline V gene lookup returns CDR1 SGHTA and CDR2 FQGTGA. The CDR3 has 15 amino acids. V shed 2 bases and J shed 0 bases, with 10 bases lying between them. The DNA for the CDR3 is TGTGCCAGCAGCTTAGGGGGCCCGATGAACACTGAAGCTTTCTTT. This encodes CASSLGGPMNTEAFF.

The rearrangement joins TRBV4-3 to TRBJ1-2; 9 bases agree with TRBD1. This CDR3 has 15 residues. V shed 4 bases and J 2 bases; nucleotides not matched to a gene: 5. Germline V CDR1 and CDR2: LGHNA, YSLEER. This chain's CDR3 is CASSLRDRENYGYTF. The CDR3 DNA sequence: TGCGCCAGCAGCCTCCGGGACAGGGAAAACTATGGCTACACCTTC.

The chain couples TRBV6-2 or TRBV6-3 to TRBJ1-1; D not certain. From germline, CDR1 is MNHEY and CDR2 SVGEGT. V gave up 8 bases and J gave up 1 base, with 11 bases separating them. The CDR3 runs to 13 residues. DNA for the CDR3: TGTGCCAGCCGTTTTGGGCCGAACACTGAAGCTTTCTTT. Translation: CASRFGPNTEAFF.

The chain couples TRBV3-2 to TRBJ1-6. TRBV3-2 is designated a pseudogene. The CDR3 contains 16 residues. The CDR3 coding sequence is TGTGCCAGCAGCCAAGAATCTGTCAAAGCCAATTCACCCCTCCACTTT. Translating it yields CASSQESVKANSPLHF.

The chain recombines TRBV20-1 with TRBJ1-2; D gene unclear. Germline V gene lookup returns CDR1 DFQATT and CDR2 SNEGSKA (reference sequence). CDR3 size: 14 residues. V was shortened by 1 base and J by 0 bases, with 9 bases between the two germline ends. CDR3 sequence reads: CSARVRSTNYGYTF. The CDR3 DNA sequence: TGCAGTGCTAGAGTTAGGAGTACTAACTATGGCTACACCTTC.

The chain recombines TRBV7-2 with TRBJ2-5, with TRBD2 matching over 8 bases. J was trimmed by 4 bases and V by 4 bases; bases with no gene match: 11. Germline V gene data show CDR1 as SGHTA and CDR2 as FQGNSA. The CDR3 has 16 residues. CDR3 protein: CASSSHGERGLETQYF. As DNA, the CDR3 is TGTGCCAGCAGCTCTCACGGGGAGCGGGGGTTAGAGACCCAGTACTTC.

This clonotype was seen repeatedly, ten times or more. J is TRBJ2-3 and V is TRBV25-1; 10 bases match TRBD2. Germline CDR1 and CDR2: MGHDK and SYGVNS. The ends lost 10 bases at V and 2 bases at J; junction bases unmatched: 15. This CDR3 has 17 residues. Written as DNA, the CDR3 is TGTGCCACCGGGGTGGGGCTAGCGGGGGTTTCCACAGATACGCAGTATTTT. Translated, it gives CATGVGLAGVSTDTQYF.

This clonotype was seen more than once but under ten times. The chain links TRBV5-5 to TRBJ1-4; 8 bases are a match to TRBD1. Trimming at V came to 5 bases and at J to 7 bases, leaving 10 bases not matched to a gene. CDR3 length: 15 residues. The V gene's germline CDR1 is SGHKS and CDR2 YYEKEE (reference sequence). The CDR3 region has the DNA TGTGCCAGCAGGGAAGACAGGGGAGGAGCTGAAAAACTGTTTTTT. Its protein is CASREDRGGAEKLFF.

The table lists this clonotype with a few counts. This chain links TRBV7-2 with TRBJ2-5; 11 bases align to TRBD2. The V gene's germline CDR1 is SGHTA and CDR2 FQGNSA. There are 15 residues in the CDR3. The V segment lost 5 bases and the J segment 4 bases; nucleotides outside the gene matches: 6. The CDR3 coding sequence is TGTGCCAGCAGCGTGTTAGCGGGGGGGCCAGAGACCCAGTACTTC. This gives the protein CASSVLAGGPETQYF.

The rearrangement joins TRBV20-1 to TRBJ2-1, with TRBD1 identical over 8 bases. J lost 2 bases, V lost 6 bases, and 6 bases had no gene match. This CDR3 region has 14 residues. Germline CDR1 is DFQATT and CDR2 is SNEGSKA (reference sequence). The DNA of the CDR3 is TGCAGTGCCAGGGGGCTTGATGCCTACAATGAGCAGTTCTTC. Residues: CSARGLDAYNEQFF.

This clonotype has a handful of counts. The V gene is TRBV12-3 or TRBV12-4, the J gene TRBJ1-2; a weak D match, TRBD1 (6 bases). The CDR3 is made up of 14 amino acids. V lost 8 bases to trimming and J lost 1 base, with 14 bases between them. The DNA for the CDR3 is TGTGCCAGCCGCTCGGACAGCCTTAACTATGGCTACACCTTC. Translating gives CASRSDSLNYGYTF.